The clone carrying this T cell receptor (beta chain) was recorded once. TCRdb re-analysed the RT-PCR reads in MiXCR, keeping a single row per CDR3 protein. The sample includes about 410,000 distinct CDR3 sequences, 16% seen only once; the top ten take over 6%. This specimen belongs to a study of patients and donors after allogeneic stem cell transplantation. The CDR3 runs 15 residues. Germline CDR1 reads SGHRS; CDR2 reads YFSETQ. Deletions cut 2 bases from V and 3 bases from J, with 14 bases between. This receptor was taken from a human donor who was either an allogeneic HSCT recipient or a stem cell or donor lymphocyte infusion donor (not recorded which). It is not recorded whose cells these are; they may come from a transplant donor. The V gene is TRBV5-1, the J gene TRBJ2-5; a weak D match, TRBD1 (5 bases). The specimen was blood, either unsorted or a sorted T cell fraction (not recorded which). The CDR3 protein is CASSFRVDRKETQYF. Here the CDR3 DNA reads TGCGCCAGCAGCTTCCGAGTTGACAGAAAAGAGACCCAGTACTTC.